The 27 T cell receptor beta chains below were found in one sample sequenced in a study of blood T cell repertoires in COVID-19 (TCRdb year 2020). The library relied on the immunoSEQ multiplex PCR assay. This is the immuneACCESS table as TCRdb keeps it, with only in-frame sequences that have V and J called. A part of the clones is gone; compared with another copy, unresolved V genes explain less than half, and the rest is unexplained. The sample includes fewer than 80,000 clones, with 88% observed a single time. The ten largest clones take up about 22% of the sample. The specimen was peripheral blood. These receptors all stem from a woman between 45 and 60 years old with active or convalescent COVID-19.

The sample holds one count of this clone. The rearrangement links TRBV28 to TRBJ1-2; the D gene is possibly TRBD1 (6 bases). CDR1 and CDR2 (germline): MDHEN, SYDVKM. The length of the CDR3 is 14 residues. Trimming removed 5 bases from V and 5 bases from J, with 15 bases in between. CDR3 protein: CASSPSDSLYGYTF. The CDR3 nucleotides read TGTGCCAGCAGTCCCTCGGACAGCCTATATGGCTACACCTTC.

V and J are TRBV20-1 and TRBJ2-7, with 7 bases lining up with TRBD1. The trim removed 3 bases at V and 2 bases at J, leaving 4 bases unmatched. Germline V gene sequence: CDR1 DFQATT, CDR2 SNEGSKA (reference sequence). The CDR3 contains 13 residues. CDR3 bases: TGCAGTGCTAGTCCGACAGGGCCCTACGAGCAGTACTTC. Its translation is CSASPTGPYEQYF.

The gene calls are TRBV9 and TRBJ1-2; D may be TRBD1 (5 bases). CDR3 length: 13 residues. From germline, CDR1 is SGDLS and CDR2 YYNGEE. Trimming stripped 7 bases from V and 3 bases from J, with 13 bases between. CDR3 loop: CASGEGRDYGYTF. In nucleotides, the CDR3 is TGTGCCAGCGGGGAGGGCAGGGACTATGGCTACACCTTC.

The V call is TRBV5-4, the J call TRBJ2-3; 7 positions agree with TRBD1. Trimming cost V 3 bases and J 2 bases; bases outside gene matches: 9. Germline values: CDR1 SGHNT, CDR2 YYREEE (reference sequence). CDR3 size: 16 residues. The CDR3 spells CASSSDDRDITDTQYF. Written as DNA, the CDR3 is TGTGCCAGCAGCTCCGACGACAGGGATATCACAGATACGCAGTATTTT.

CDR3 nucleotides: TGTGCCAGCACCCGGACTAGCTCTTCTGGGGATACGCAGTATTTT. Its translation: CASTRTSSSGDTQYF. The J gene is TRBJ2-3, the V gene TRBV7-3; 8 bases agree with TRBD2. V lost 7 bases and J lost 6; bases outside the gene matches: 12. The germline CDR1 and CDR2 sequences are SGHTA and FQGTGA. The length of the CDR3 is 15 residues.

This rearrangement joins TRBV28 to TRBJ1-2; 12 bases are shared with TRBD1. Germline V gene lookup returns CDR1 MDHEN and CDR2 SYDVKM. V shed 4 bases and J 5 bases; nucleotides not matched to a gene: 17. The CDR3 is made up of 19 amino acids. CDR3 bases: TGTGCCAGCAGTTCACTATCCGGGACAGGGGGCAACGATCCTTATGGCTACACCTTC. Translation: CASSSLSGTGGNDPYGYTF.

V and J are TRBV5-1 and TRBJ2-7; D uncertain. Germline CDR1 is SGHRS and CDR2 is YFSETQ. The ends were cut back, 0 bases at V and 6 bases at J, with 7 bases in the middle. This CDR3 has 12 residues. This CDR3 is CASSLAGGEQYF. In DNA, the CDR3 is TGCGCCAGCAGCTTGGCTGGCGGCGAGCAGTACTTC.

The chain combines TRBV27 with TRBJ1-5, with 8 bases that match TRBD1. There are 15 residues in the CDR3. The germline CDR1 and CDR2 sequences are MNHEY and SMNVEV (reference sequence). Unmatched junction bases numbered 8, after V lost 6 bases and J lost 4 bases. This CDR3 reads CASRTGQEINQPQHF. The CDR3 coding sequence is TGTGCCAGCAGAACGGGACAGGAAATAAATCAGCCCCAGCATTTT.

The chain joins TRBV5-1 to TRBJ1-6; D is perhaps TRBD1 (6 bases). Germline CDR1 and CDR2: SGHRS and YFSETQ. CDR3 length equals 15 residues. V was pared by 2 bases and J by 9 bases, with 15 bases between. CDR3 in amino acids: CASSLGTNEGSPLHF. The CDR3, as DNA: TGCGCCAGCAGCTTAGGGACAAACGAGGGTTCACCCCTCCACTTT. The variable domain in full, with the rest retrieved from reference TRBV5-1 and TRBJ1-6, is KAGVTQTPRYLIKTRGQQVTLSCSPISGHRSVSWYQQTPGQGLQFLFEYFSETQRNKGNFPGRFSGRQFSNSRSEMNVSTLELGDSALYLCASSLGTNEGSPLHFGNGTRLTVT.

The rearrangement links TRBV2 to TRBJ2-3; D is possibly TRBD1 (5 bases). CDR3 size: 15 residues. Germline CDR1 and CDR2: SNHLY and FYNNEI. V gave up 5 bases and J gave up 4 bases, with 16 bases separating them. The CDR3 nucleotides read TGTGCCAGCAGTTCCAGGGCTCTGGCCGCAGATACGCAGTATTTT. Translating it yields CASSSRALAADTQYF.

This clone appeared once. The CDR3 region is CASKSPRRYQETQYF. The CDR3 DNA is TGTGCCAGCAAGAGTCCCCGTCGGTACCAAGAGACCCAGTACTTC. This sequence joins TRBV6-5 and TRBJ2-5; no firm D call. Trimming took 7 bases from V and 0 from J, leaving 15 bases between them. Germline-derived CDR1 and CDR2 are MNHEY and SVGAGI. The CDR3 is made up of 15 amino acids.

The chain combines TRBV11-3 with TRBJ2-1; 10 bases line up with TRBD2. The CDR3 consists of 14 residues. Germline V gene sequence: CDR1 SGHNT, CDR2 YENEEA. J gave up 4 bases and V 5 bases, and 2 bases lay outside the gene matches. The CDR3 bases are TGTGCCAGCAGCCTAGCGGGAGCATACAATGAGCAGTTCTTC. Amino acid sequence: CASSLAGAYNEQFF.

V usage is TRBV27 and J usage is TRBJ1-1; 8 bases map to TRBD1. The CDR3 has 19 amino acids. V shed 6 bases, J shed 3 bases, and the junction held 21 bases outside the gene matches. Germline V gene data show CDR1 as MNHEY and CDR2 as SMNVEV (reference sequence). The CDR3 region has the DNA TGTGCCAGCAGCCCGAAGGGCGGGACAGGCCGCTCAGTCCACACTGAAGCTTTCTTT. Protein: CASSPKGGTGRSVHTEAFF.

The chain carries TRBV10-1 and TRBJ1-1; 7 nucleotides agree with TRBD1. The germline V gene encodes CDR1 WNHNN and CDR2 SYGVQD (reference sequence). This CDR3 is 13 amino acids long. V lost 4 bases, J lost 4 bases, and 3 bases stayed unmatched. The CDR3 region is CASSGQGITEAFF. The DNA for the CDR3 is TGCGCCAGCAGTGGACAGGGAATCACTGAAGCTTTCTTT.

The chain uses TRBV19 and TRBJ2-7; 8 bases agree with TRBD1. This CDR3 is built from 14 residues. V trimming: 5 bases; J trimming: 2 bases; junction bases outside the gene matches: 5. Germline lookup yields CDR1 LNHDA and CDR2 SQIVND (reference sequence). This CDR3 reads CASSPGTGTYEQYF. The CDR3 coding sequence is TGTGCCAGTAGTCCCGGGACAGGAACCTACGAGCAGTACTTC.

The rearrangement joins TRBV13 to TRBJ2-7; 10 positions agree with TRBD2. The CDR3 contains 18 residues. The trim removed 5 bases at V and 1 base at J, leaving 14 bases unmatched. Germline CDR1 is PRHDT and CDR2 is FYEKMQ (reference sequence). The CDR3 region has the DNA TGTGCCAGCAGCCCCGGACTAGCGGACGTTTGGGCATCCTACGAGCAGTACTTC. It translates to CASSPGLADVWASYEQYF. Full variable domain (rest looked up from reference TRBV13 and TRBJ2-7): AAGVIQSPRHLIKEKRETATLKCYPIPRHDTVYWYQQGPGQDPQFLISFYEKMQSDKGSIPDRFSAQQFSDYHSELNMSSLELGDSALYFCASSPGLADVWASYEQYFGPGTRLTVT.

The chain recombines TRBV6-5 with TRBJ1-1; D uncertain. There are 15 residues in the CDR3. Germline values: CDR1 MNHEY, CDR2 SVGAGI. V gave up 0 bases and J gave up 2 bases, with 10 bases separating them. The CDR3 spells CASSYSTVGNTEAFF. CDR3 in DNA: TGTGCCAGCAGTTACTCGACTGTGGGTAACACTGAAGCTTTCTTT.

The gene calls are TRBV7-8 and TRBJ2-6; D possibly corresponds to TRBD1 (5 bases). V lost 2 bases, J lost 2 bases, and 25 bases lay in between. From germline, CDR1 is SGHVS and CDR2 FQNEAQ. This CDR3 region has 21 residues. The CDR3 spells CASSLQGYFVSPTPGANVLTF. CDR3 nucleotide sequence: TGTGCCAGCAGCTTACAGGGCTACTTTGTTTCTCCGACGCCTGGGGCCAACGTCCTGACTTTC.

This chain joins TRBV14 and TRBJ2-1, with D tentatively TRBD2 (6 bases). Trimming removed 1 base from V and 0 bases from J, with 13 bases in between. The CDR3 length is 17 residues. Germline assignment: CDR1 SGHDN and CDR2 FVKESK. Here the CDR3 DNA reads TGTGCCAGCAGCCAAGTTTGGGGAGGTAGCTCCTACAATGAGCAGTTCTTC. Encoded protein: CASSQVWGGSSYNEQFF.

As for this clone: The junction shows a germline mismatch at one end, possibly a read error. J is TRBJ2-5 and V is TRBV7-3; 10 bases are shared with TRBD1. The CDR3 runs 13 residues. From germline, CDR1 is SGHTA and CDR2 FQGTGA. CDR3 coding DNA: TGTGCCAGCAGCCTCACGGGACAGGGGCCCCCAGACTTC. Protein product: CASSLTGQGPPDF.

The gene calls are TRBV7-9 and TRBJ2-7; 9 bases align to TRBD2. Germline V gene data show CDR1 as SEHNR and CDR2 as FQNEAQ (reference sequence). The CDR3 runs to 17 residues. Germline trimming cut 5 bases from V and 1 base from J; bases unmatched to any gene: 12. The CDR3 region is CASSPGTSSSFSYEQYF. CDR3 bases: TGTGCCAGCAGCCCCGGGACTAGCTCGAGCTTTTCCTACGAGCAGTACTTC. Together with reference TRBV7-9 and TRBJ2-7, the CDR3 gives the full variable domain: DTGVSQNPRHKITKRGQNVTFRCDPISEHNRLYWYRQTLGQGPEFLTYFQNEAQLEKSRLLSDRFSAERPKGSFSTLEIQRTEQGDSAMYLCASSPGTSSSFSYEQYFGPGTRLTVT.

The J gene is TRBJ1-1, the V gene TRBV11-2; D may be TRBD1 (5 bases). There are 15 residues in the CDR3. The germline V and J ends were trimmed by 0 bases and 4 bases, with 12 bases remaining between them. The V gene's germline CDR1 is SGHAT and CDR2 FQNNGV. The CDR3 reads CASSLEARVGTEAFF. CDR3 nucleotide sequence: TGTGCCAGCAGCTTAGAGGCCAGGGTGGGCACTGAAGCTTTCTTT.

This clone came up a few times. The chain combines TRBV19 with TRBJ2-6, with 10 positions matching TRBD1. CDR1 is LNHDA and CDR2 is SQIVND in the germline V gene (reference sequence). The J segment lost 0 bases and the V segment lost 4 bases, leaving 6 bases of the junction unmatched. CDR3 size: 18 residues. The CDR3 loop is CASSSRQGASSGANVLTF. The DNA of the CDR3 is TGTGCCAGTAGTAGTAGACAGGGGGCCAGCTCTGGGGCCAACGTCCTGACTTTC. The whole variable domain, remainder taken from reference TRBV19 and TRBJ2-6, is DGGITQSPKYLFRKEGQNVTLSCEQNLNHDAMYWYRQDPGQGLRLIYYSQIVNDFQKGDIAEGYSVSREKKESFPLTVTSAQKNPTAFYLCASSSRQGASSGANVLTFGAGSRLTVL.

The J gene is TRBJ2-3, the V gene TRBV9, with TRBD2 matching over 7 bases. The V segment lost 0 bases and the J segment 10 bases; nucleotides outside the gene matches: 2. CDR3 length equals 12 residues. Germline CDR1 and CDR2: SGDLS and YYNGEE. This CDR3 is CASSVDSGAQYF. CDR3 in DNA: TGTGCCAGCAGCGTAGACAGCGGGGCGCAGTATTTT. The full variable domain, in which reference TRBV9 and TRBJ2-3 provide the parts outside the CDR3, is DSGVTQTPKHLITATGQRVTLRCSPRSGDLSVYWYQQSLDQGLQFLIQYYNGEERAKGNILERFSAQQFPDLHSELNLSSLELGDSALYFCASSVDSGAQYFGPGTRLTVL.

The genes are TRBV10-2 and TRBJ2-7; D may be TRBD2 (6 bases). CDR1 WSHSY and CDR2 SAAADI come from the germline V gene. V was shortened by 3 bases and J by 4 bases, with 16 bases between the two germline ends. The CDR3 spans 15 residues. This chain's CDR3 is CASSDRERVEYEQYF. The CDR3 DNA is TGCGCCAGCAGTGATAGAGAGCGGGTCGAGTACGAGCAGTACTTC.

The chain links TRBV5-4 to TRBJ2-2, with 7 nucleotides matching TRBD2. Germline V lookup: CDR1 SGHNT, CDR2 YYREEE (reference sequence). V lost 4 bases and J lost 2; bases outside the gene matches: 5. There are 15 residues in the CDR3. The CDR3 nucleotides are TGTGCCAGCAGCCCTAGCGGAACCAACACCGGGGAGCTGTTTTTT. Amino acids: CASSPSGTNTGELFF.

This clone appeared a single time. The chain couples TRBV3-1 (or the pseudogene TRBV3-2) to TRBJ1-1; no clear D gene. In germline, CDR1 is LGHDT, CDR2 YNNKEL (reference sequence). Between the trimmed V and J ends, which lost 3 bases and 6 bases, there was a span of 11 bases. CDR3 length: 13 amino acids. The CDR3 reads CASSQDWEPEAFF. Written as DNA, the CDR3 is TGTGCCAGCAGCCAGGACTGGGAACCTGAAGCTTTCTTT.